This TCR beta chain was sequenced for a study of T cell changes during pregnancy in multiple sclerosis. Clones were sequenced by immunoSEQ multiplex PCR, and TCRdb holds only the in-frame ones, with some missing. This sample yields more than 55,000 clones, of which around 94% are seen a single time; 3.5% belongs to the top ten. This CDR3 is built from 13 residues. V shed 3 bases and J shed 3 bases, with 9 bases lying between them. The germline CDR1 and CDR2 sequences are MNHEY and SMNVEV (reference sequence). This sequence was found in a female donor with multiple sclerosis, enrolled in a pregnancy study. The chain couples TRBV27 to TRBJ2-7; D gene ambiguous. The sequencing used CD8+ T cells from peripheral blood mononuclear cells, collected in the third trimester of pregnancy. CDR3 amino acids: CASSLASYYEQYF. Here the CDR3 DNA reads TGTGCCAGCAGTTTGGCCAGTTACTACGAGCAGTACTTC.